Detailed here is one TCR beta chain. Its antigen remains unknown. V shed 2 bases and J shed 0 bases, with 14 bases lying between them. The length of the CDR3 is 15 residues. Looked up from germline, CDR1 is GTSNPN and CDR2 is SVGIG (reference sequence). The data belong to a study of cytomegalovirus exposure and HLA in healthy donors. Healthy people donating bone marrow made up the donors. Use of 60 Vbeta and 13 Jbeta primers characterized the PCR. Profiled with immunoSEQ multiplex PCR; TCRdb holds only in-frame clones, not every one. Counted here are 85,000 to 130,000 clones, around four fifths occurring once; the ten biggest clones make up 1.5% to 2%. Study results and limitations: Later, an analysis showed that TCR beta chains associated with HLA were more clonally expanded than others that were equally common. Altogether, about 160 TCR beta chains were recorded as cytomegalovirus-associated.

V is TRBV30 and J is TRBJ2-7, with D possibly TRBD1 on 6 matching bases. Sequencing used PBMCs. The sequence came from a woman aged 40-49 years in good health and CMV-seronegative. CDR3 in amino acids: CAWSPHRVSSYEQYF. CDR3 DNA sequence: TGTGCCTGGAGTCCACACAGGGTCAGCTCCTACGAGCAGTACTTC.